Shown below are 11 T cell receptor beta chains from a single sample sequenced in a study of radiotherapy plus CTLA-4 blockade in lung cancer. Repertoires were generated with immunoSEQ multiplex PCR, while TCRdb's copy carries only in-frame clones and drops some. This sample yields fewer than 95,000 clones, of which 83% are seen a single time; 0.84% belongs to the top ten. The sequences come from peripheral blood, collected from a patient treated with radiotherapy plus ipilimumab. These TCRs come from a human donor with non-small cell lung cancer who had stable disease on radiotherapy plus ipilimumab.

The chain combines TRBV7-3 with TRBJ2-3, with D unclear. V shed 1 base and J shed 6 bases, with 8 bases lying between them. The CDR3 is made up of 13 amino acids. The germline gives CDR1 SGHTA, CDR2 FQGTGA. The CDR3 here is CASSLSGIDTQYF. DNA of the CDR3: TGTGCCAGCAGCTTAAGTGGAATCGATACGCAGTATTTT.

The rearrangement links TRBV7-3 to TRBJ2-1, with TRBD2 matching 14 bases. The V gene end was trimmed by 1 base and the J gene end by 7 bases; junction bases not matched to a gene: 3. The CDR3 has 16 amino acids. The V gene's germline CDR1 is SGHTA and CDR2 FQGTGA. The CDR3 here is CASSLRRTSGRNEQFF. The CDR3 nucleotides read TGTGCCAGCAGCTTAAGAAGGACTAGCGGGAGGAATGAGCAGTTCTTC.

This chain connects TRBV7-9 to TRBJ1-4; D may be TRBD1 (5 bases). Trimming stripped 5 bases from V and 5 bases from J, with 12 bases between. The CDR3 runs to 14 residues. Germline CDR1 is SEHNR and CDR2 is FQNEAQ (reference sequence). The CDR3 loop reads CASSPRETNEKLFF. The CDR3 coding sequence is TGTGCCAGCAGCCCCAGGGAGACGAATGAAAAACTGTTTTTT. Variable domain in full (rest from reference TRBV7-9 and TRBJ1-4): DTGVSQNPRHKITKRGQNVTFRCDPISEHNRLYWYRQTLGQGPEFLTYFQNEAQLEKSRLLSDRFSAERPKGSFSTLEIQRTEQGDSAMYLCASSPRETNEKLFFGSGTQLSVL.

The CDR3 DNA reads as TGTGCCAGTAGTATAGGCGCCGGCTCCTACGAGCAGTACTTC. This encodes CASSIGAGSYEQYF. The V call is TRBV19, the J call TRBJ2-7; D not resolved. V was clipped by 1 base and J by 0 bases, with 7 bases between them. Germline lookup yields CDR1 LNHDA and CDR2 SQIVND (reference sequence). The CDR3 loop spans 14 amino acids.

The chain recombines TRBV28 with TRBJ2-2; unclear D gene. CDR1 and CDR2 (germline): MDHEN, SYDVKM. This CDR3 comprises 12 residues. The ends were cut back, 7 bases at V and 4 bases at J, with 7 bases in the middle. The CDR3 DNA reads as TGTGCCAGCAATCCCCCCACCGGGGAGCTGTTTTTT. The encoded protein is CASNPPTGELFF. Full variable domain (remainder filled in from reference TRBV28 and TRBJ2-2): DVKVTQSSRYLVKRTGEKVFLECVQDMDHENMFWYRQDPGLGLRLIYFSYDVKMKEKGDIPEGYSVSREKKERFSLILESASTNQTSMYLCASNPPTGELFFGEGSRLTVL.

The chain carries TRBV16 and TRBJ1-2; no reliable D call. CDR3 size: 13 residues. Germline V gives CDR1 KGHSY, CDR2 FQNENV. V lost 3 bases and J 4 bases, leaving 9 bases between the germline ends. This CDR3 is CASSQERAYGYTF. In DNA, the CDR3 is TGTGCCAGCAGCCAGGAGCGGGCCTATGGCTACACCTTC.

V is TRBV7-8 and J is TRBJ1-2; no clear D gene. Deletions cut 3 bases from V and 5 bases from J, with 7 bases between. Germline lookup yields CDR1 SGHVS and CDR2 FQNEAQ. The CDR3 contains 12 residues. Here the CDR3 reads CASSFDRYGYTF. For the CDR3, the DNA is TGTGCCAGCAGCTTCGACCGTTATGGCTACACCTTC.

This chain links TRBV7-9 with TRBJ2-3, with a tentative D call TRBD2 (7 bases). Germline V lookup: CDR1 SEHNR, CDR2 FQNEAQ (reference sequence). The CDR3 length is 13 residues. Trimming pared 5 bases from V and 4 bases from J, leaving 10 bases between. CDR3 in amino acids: CASSPRGPDTQYF. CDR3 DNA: TGTGCCAGCAGCCCGCGGGGGCCAGATACGCAGTATTTT.

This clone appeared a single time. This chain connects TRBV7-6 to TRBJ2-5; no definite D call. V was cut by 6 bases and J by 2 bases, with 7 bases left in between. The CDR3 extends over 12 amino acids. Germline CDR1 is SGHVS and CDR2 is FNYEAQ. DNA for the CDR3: TGTGCCAGCAGTCAATCACAAGAGACCCAGTACTTC. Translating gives CASSQSQETQYF.

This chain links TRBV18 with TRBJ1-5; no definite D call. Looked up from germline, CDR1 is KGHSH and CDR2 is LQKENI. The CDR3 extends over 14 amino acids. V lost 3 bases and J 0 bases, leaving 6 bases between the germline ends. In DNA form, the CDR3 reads TGTGCCAGCTCACCCGGTTTTAGCAATCAGCCCCAGCATTTT. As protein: CASSPGFSNQPQHF.

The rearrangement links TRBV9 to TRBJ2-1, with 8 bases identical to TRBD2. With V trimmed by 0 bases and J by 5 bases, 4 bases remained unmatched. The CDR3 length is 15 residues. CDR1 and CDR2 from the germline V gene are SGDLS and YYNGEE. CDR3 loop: CASSVVVRGDNEQFF. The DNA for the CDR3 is TGTGCCAGCAGCGTAGTGGTGCGGGGGGACAATGAGCAGTTCTTC.